The next 21 T cell receptor beta chains were all read from a single sample in a study of blood T cell repertoires in COVID-19. Produced via immunoSEQ multiplex PCR; TCRdb's table is partial and in-frame only. The table shows over 200,000 clones, with about 91% occurring only once. The sequencing sample was made of PBMCs or T cells enriched from blood (not recorded which). The receptors were sampled from a man aged 18 to 29 with acute COVID-19.

This chain uses TRBV25-1 with TRBJ1-2; 7 nucleotides agree with TRBD1. The germline gives CDR1 MGHDK, CDR2 SYGVNS. The V and J ends lost 2 bases and 3 bases, in that order; junction bases with no gene match: 6. The CDR3 sequence is 15 residues long. This chain's CDR3 is CASSEIGGSDYGYTF. The CDR3 nucleotides are TGTGCCAGCAGTGAAATAGGGGGCTCCGACTATGGCTACACCTTC.

The chain recombines TRBV19 with TRBJ1-2, with 9 positions matching TRBD1. The CDR3 runs to 11 residues. The junction had 5 bases not matched to a gene; V was cut back by 10 bases and J by 8 bases. Germline V gene sequence: CDR1 LNHDA, CDR2 SQIVND (reference sequence). The CDR3 bases are TGTGCCACCAGACAGGGGGACGGCTACACCTTC. The encoded protein is CATRQGDGYTF.

V is TRBV30 and J is TRBJ2-1, with 8 bases identical to TRBD2. The CDR3 loop spans 14 amino acids. Germline CDR1 and CDR2: GTSNPN and SVGIG (reference sequence). The V segment lost 0 bases and the J segment 13 bases; nucleotides outside the gene matches: 11. The CDR3 region is CAWSVQGGGGRQFF. The CDR3 DNA reads as TGTGCCTGGAGTGTACAGGGAGGCGGGGGGAGACAGTTCTTC.

This rearrangement joins TRBV7-9 to TRBJ2-3; 7 bases map to TRBD2. This CDR3 region has 18 residues. The ends lost 4 bases at V and 1 base at J; junction bases unmatched: 14. Germline V gene data show CDR1 as SEHNR and CDR2 as FQNEAQ (reference sequence). CDR3 sequence: CASSSEEGGRTGTDTQYF. The CDR3 DNA sequence: TGTGCCAGCAGCTCCGAGGAGGGAGGGAGGACGGGCACAGATACGCAGTATTTT.

The CDR3 DNA reads TGTGCCACCAGTGAGACGGGACTATCCACAGATACGCAGTATTTT. Its protein product is CATSETGLSTDTQYF. V gene TRBV24-1 combines with J gene TRBJ2-3, with 7 bases identical to TRBD2. Germline V gene data show CDR1 as KGHDR and CDR2 as SFDVKD. CDR3 length: 15 residues. The junction had 5 bases not matched to a gene; V was cut back by 4 bases and J by 2 bases.

This clone is a singleton in its sample. The DNA of the CDR3 is TGTGCCAGCAGCGAAACGGGAGGGGGTGAGACCCAGTACTTC. It yields the protein CASSETGGGETQYF. V and J are TRBV7-9 and TRBJ2-5; 8 bases match TRBD2. Trimming removed 5 bases from V and 5 bases from J; junction bases left unmatched: 7. Germline V gene lookup returns CDR1 SEHNR and CDR2 FQNEAQ (reference sequence). This CDR3 is 14 amino acids long.

V is TRBV27 and J is TRBJ2-5; the D gene is possibly TRBD1 (6 bases). Between the trimmed V and J ends, which lost 3 bases and 1 base, there was a span of 9 bases. This CDR3 comprises 14 residues. The germline gives CDR1 MNHEY, CDR2 SMNVEV (reference sequence). The CDR3 region is CASSLDSFQETQYF. CDR3 DNA: TGTGCCAGCAGTTTGGACAGCTTCCAAGAGACCCAGTACTTC.

The chain combines TRBV19 with TRBJ2-1; D unclear. From germline, CDR1 is LNHDA and CDR2 SQIVND (reference sequence). V lost 2 bases and J lost 0, with 8 bases in between. The CDR3 extends over 15 amino acids. CDR3 amino acids: CASSIRLNSYNEQFF. The DNA of the CDR3 is TGTGCCAGTAGTATAAGACTTAACTCCTACAATGAGCAGTTCTTC.

V is TRBV6-5 and J is TRBJ1-1; D perhaps matches TRBD1 (6 bases). Germline CDR1 and CDR2: MNHEY and SVGAGI. The V end lost 4 bases, the J end lost 11 bases, and 11 bases lay between the germline ends. This CDR3 comprises 11 residues. CDR3 coding DNA: TGTGCCAGCAGTTTCCAGGGGTTCGCTTTCTTT. This gives the protein CASSFQGFAFF.

This chain connects TRBV10-2 to TRBJ1-1, with TRBD1 identical over 7 bases. The germline V gene encodes CDR1 WSHSY and CDR2 SAAADI. V trimming: 3 bases; J trimming: 0 bases; junction bases outside the gene matches: 10. CDR3 length: 17 amino acids. DNA of the CDR3: TGCGCCAGCAGTGACCTACAGGGGCCCCACTTGAACACTGAAGCTTTCTTT. Encoded protein: CASSDLQGPHLNTEAFF.

DNA of the CDR3: TGTGCCAGCACCTCGGGGTCCGCAGGAAACACCATATATTTT. Translation gives CASTSGSAGNTIYF. This chain connects TRBV28 to TRBJ1-3; D remains unclear. Germline-derived CDR1 and CDR2 are MDHEN and SYDVKM. The CDR3 is 14 residues long. V lost 7 bases and J 4 bases, leaving 14 bases between the germline ends.

Only one count was recorded for this clone. The chain combines TRBV6-5 with TRBJ2-7, with 7 bases that match TRBD1. From germline, CDR1 is MNHEY and CDR2 SVGAGI. Trimming cost V 7 bases and J 2 bases; bases outside gene matches: 5. The CDR3 runs to 13 residues. CDR3 nucleotides: TGTGCCAGCAACCCAGGGGGACCCTACGAGCAGTACTTC. Residues: CASNPGGPYEQYF.

The CDR3 sequence is CASSPQGVGNSPLHF. In DNA, the CDR3 is TGTGCCAGCAGCCCACAGGGGGTAGGTAATTCACCCCTCCACTTT. The chain uses TRBV2 and TRBJ1-6; 8 nucleotides agree with TRBD1. The junction had 7 bases not matched to a gene; V was cut back by 6 bases and J by 6 bases. The CDR3 runs to 15 residues. Germline loops: CDR1 SNHLY, CDR2 FYNNEI.

The V call is TRBV2, the J call TRBJ1-1; D is uncertain. Germline V lookup: CDR1 SNHLY, CDR2 FYNNEI. The CDR3 is made up of 12 amino acids. Trimming cost V 5 bases and J 2 bases, with 6 bases left between them. CDR3 bases: TGTGCCAGCAGTAATAGTAACACTGAAGCTTTCTTT. Residues: CASSNSNTEAFF.

V is TRBV28 and J is TRBJ2-3; 12 bases agree with TRBD2. Germline V CDR1 and CDR2: MDHEN, SYDVKM. The CDR3 sequence is 16 residues long. The V segment lost 4 bases and the J segment 5 bases; nucleotides outside the gene matches: 7. CDR3 sequence reads: CASSSPLAGGLDTQYF. DNA for the CDR3: TGTGCCAGCAGTTCCCCGCTAGCGGGAGGGCTAGATACGCAGTATTTT.

The CDR3 protein is CATSGGLAGTLTGELFF. The CDR3 DNA reads as TGTGCCACCAGTGGGGGACTAGCGGGAACTTTGACCGGGGAGCTGTTTTTT. The gene calls are TRBV24-1 and TRBJ2-2; 13 bases match TRBD2. V lost 5 bases and J lost 5; bases outside the gene matches: 7. CDR3 length: 17 amino acids. Germline V gene sequence: CDR1 KGHDR, CDR2 SFDVKD.

The chain links TRBV5-4 to TRBJ2-3; 11 bases align to TRBD2. The CDR3 consists of 16 residues. In germline, CDR1 is SGHNT, CDR2 YYREEE (reference sequence). V shed 4 bases, J shed 4 bases, and the junction held 8 bases outside the gene matches. CDR3 residues: CASSLGGTSGADTQYF. CDR3 bases: TGTGCCAGCAGCCTTGGCGGGACTAGCGGTGCAGATACGCAGTATTTT.

The J gene is TRBJ1-1, the V gene TRBV28; D might be TRBD1 (6 bases). This CDR3 comprises 14 residues. V was shortened by 6 bases and J by 2 bases, with 13 bases between the two germline ends. Per the germline V gene, CDR1 is MDHEN and CDR2 is SYDVKM. The CDR3 DNA sequence: TGTGCCAGCAGCAGCCGACAGGCCAACACTGAAGCTTTCTTT. Translated: CASSSRQANTEAFF. Complete variable domain (other parts from reference TRBV28 and TRBJ1-1): DVKVTQSSRYLVKRTGEKVFLECVQDMDHENMFWYRQDPGLGLRLIYFSYDVKMKEKGDIPEGYSVSREKKERFSLILESASTNQTSMYLCASSSRQANTEAFFGQGTRLTVV.

The chain combines TRBV9 with TRBJ1-5; D remains ambiguous. The CDR3 is made up of 13 amino acids. From germline, CDR1 is SGDLS and CDR2 YYNGEE. Trimming removed 4 bases at V and 6 bases at J, with 11 bases between. The CDR3 DNA reads as TGTGCCAGCAGCCACGGGTCGGGTCAGCCCCAGCATTTT. It codes for CASSHGSGQPQHF.

The chain combines TRBV7-9 with TRBJ2-7, with 12 positions matching TRBD1. The V and J ends lost 0 bases and 3 bases, in that order; junction bases with no gene match: 3. This CDR3 comprises 16 residues. Germline V gene sequence: CDR1 SEHNR, CDR2 FQNEAQ (reference sequence). This CDR3 is CASSLAGTGGIYEQYF. DNA for the CDR3: TGTGCCAGCAGCTTAGCCGGGACAGGGGGCATCTACGAGCAGTACTTC. The full variable domain, rest sourced from reference TRBV7-9 and TRBJ2-7, is DTGVSQNPRHKITKRGQNVTFRCDPISEHNRLYWYRQTLGQGPEFLTYFQNEAQLEKSRLLSDRFSAERPKGSFSTLEIQRTEQGDSAMYLCASSLAGTGGIYEQYFGPGTRLTVT.

This chain links TRBV21-1 with TRBJ2-2; the table names TRBD2, a call not compared with the DNA. TRBV21-1 is classified as a pseudogene. The CDR3 is made up of 18 amino acids. This chain's CDR3 is CASSTTLGSGRGTGELFF. In DNA, the CDR3 is TGTGCCAGCAGCACTACCTTAGGTAGCGGGAGGGGGACCGGGGAGCTGTTTTTT.